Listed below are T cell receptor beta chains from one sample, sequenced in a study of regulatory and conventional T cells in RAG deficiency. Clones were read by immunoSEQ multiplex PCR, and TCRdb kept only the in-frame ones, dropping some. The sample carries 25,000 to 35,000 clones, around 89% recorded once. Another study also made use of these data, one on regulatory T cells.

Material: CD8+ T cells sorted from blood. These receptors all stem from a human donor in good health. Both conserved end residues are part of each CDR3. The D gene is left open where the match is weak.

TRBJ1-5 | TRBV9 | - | CASSPRGGNDQPQHF
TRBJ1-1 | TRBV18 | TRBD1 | CASSPTGGRGNTEAFF
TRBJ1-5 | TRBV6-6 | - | CASSLNSNQPQHF
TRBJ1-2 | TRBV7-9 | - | CASSLDSQGSGGYTF
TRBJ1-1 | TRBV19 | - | CASLGANTEAFF
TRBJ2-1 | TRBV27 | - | CASSPGLNEQFF
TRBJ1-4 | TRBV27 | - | CASSPSGGSLGGLFF
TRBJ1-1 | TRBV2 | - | CASSEAQGSSTEAFF
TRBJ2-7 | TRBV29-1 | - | CSVFLSPGRREQYF
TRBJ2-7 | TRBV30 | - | CAWSPPGEQYF
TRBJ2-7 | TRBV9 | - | CASSGQGGNSYEQYF
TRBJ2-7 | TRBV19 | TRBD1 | CASSILQGGLDEQYF
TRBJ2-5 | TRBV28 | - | CASGRDTHEETQYF
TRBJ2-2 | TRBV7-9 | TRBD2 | CASKGLAEYTGELFF
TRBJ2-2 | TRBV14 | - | CASSQTGDTGELFF
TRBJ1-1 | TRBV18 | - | CASSPRGDTEAFF
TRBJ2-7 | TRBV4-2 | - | CASSSGYQTSYEQYF
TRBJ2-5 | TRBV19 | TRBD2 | CASHSSGDLQETQYF
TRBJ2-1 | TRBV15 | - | CATSRAGSSYNEQFF
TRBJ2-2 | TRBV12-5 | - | CASGFLDRGTTGELFF
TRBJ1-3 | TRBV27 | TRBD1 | CASSSSPGQWDTIYF
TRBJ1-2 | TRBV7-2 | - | CASSLSGSSNYGYTF
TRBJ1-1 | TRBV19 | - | CATGHGGPNTEAFF
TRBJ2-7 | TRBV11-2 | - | CASQKTGNYEQYF
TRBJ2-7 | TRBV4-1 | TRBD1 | CASSQTGTEDYEQYF
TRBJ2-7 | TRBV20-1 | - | CSVDNSYEQYF